The present TCR beta chain was sequenced within a study of CD8 T cells in ankylosing spondylitis. Turning to this clonotype: Antigen unknown.

The CDR3 runs to 16 residues. The germline gives CDR1 SGHRS, CDR2 YFSETQ. V trimming: 0 bases; J trimming: 1 base; junction bases outside the gene matches: 6. Study-level results: Ankylosing spondylitis blood seemed to carry a telltale TCR beta motif made of several highly homologous variants.

One entry per CDR3 protein results from TCRdb running MiXCR on the 5' RACE reads. The sample yields more than 600,000 distinct CDR3 sequences, under 20% seen once. This rearrangement joins TRBV5-1 to TRBJ2-5; 7 bases are a match to TRBD1. This TCR was recovered from a male donor with ankylosing spondylitis. Input material: blood, either unsorted or a sorted T cell fraction (not recorded which). In DNA, the CDR3 is TGCGCCAGCAGCTTGGGTTTGGGGACAGTCCAAGAGACCCAGTACTTC. Its protein product is CASSLGLGTVQETQYF.